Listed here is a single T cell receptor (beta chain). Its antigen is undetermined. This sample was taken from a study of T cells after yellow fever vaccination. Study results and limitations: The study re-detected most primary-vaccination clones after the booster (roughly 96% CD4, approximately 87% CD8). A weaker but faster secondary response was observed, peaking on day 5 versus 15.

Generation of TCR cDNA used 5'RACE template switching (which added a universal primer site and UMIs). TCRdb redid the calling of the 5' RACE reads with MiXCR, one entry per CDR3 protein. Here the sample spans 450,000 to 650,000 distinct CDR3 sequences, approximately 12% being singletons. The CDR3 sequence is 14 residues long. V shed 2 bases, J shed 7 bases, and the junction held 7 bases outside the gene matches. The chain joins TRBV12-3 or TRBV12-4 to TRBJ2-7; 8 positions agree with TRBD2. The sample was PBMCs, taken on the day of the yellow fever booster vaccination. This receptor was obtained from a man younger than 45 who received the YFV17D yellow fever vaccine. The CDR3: CASSLSSGYLEQYF. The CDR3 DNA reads TGTGCCAGCAGTTTATCTAGCGGGTATTTAGAGCAGTACTTC.